A single TCR beta chain is shown here with its context. What it binds is unknown. The sample is drawn from a study of T-cell reconstitution after alpha-beta-depleted transplantation in children. CDR3 length: 15 residues. Trimming removed 5 bases from V and 5 bases from J, with 18 bases in between. Per the germline V gene, CDR1 is SGHTA and CDR2 is FQGNSA. Researchers prepared the TCRbeta library using unique molecular identifiers, the study reports. TCRdb fed the PCR reads into MiXCR, producing one record per CDR3 protein. The sample includes under 250,000 distinct CDR3 sequences, approximately 6.9% of them seen just once. Study outcomes and limitations: From surviving recipient T cells and thymic progenitors came the high day-60 TCRbeta diversity observed in some patients. Reports say that about two months after transplant, the alpha-beta T cells came out of several hundred graft clones that had expanded. Newly produced T cells mostly accounted for T-cell counts and diversity one year post-transplant.

The sequence derives from a boy between 2 and 10 years old with acute lymphoblastic leukemia, due to receive a stem cell transplant. J is TRBJ2-5 and V is TRBV7-2; perhaps TRBD1 as D (5 bases). Sample: PBMCs, taken before TCRalphabeta/CD19-depleted stem cell transplant. CDR3 in DNA: TGTGCCAGCAGCGTGGACATTTCACCGGTGGAGACCCAGTACTTC. It specifies CASSVDISPVETQYF.